The clone carrying this T cell receptor beta chain was seen ten or more times. Only in-frame clones appear in the TCRdb table, and some are missing; sequencing was by immunoSEQ multiplex PCR. The sample contains 490,000 or so clones, around 87% of which appear only once. The sample originates from a study of blood T cell repertoires in COVID-19. Adults between roughly 18 and 100 years of age took part from 20 to 25 US areas. Symptom resolution, clearance, or two negative PCRs marked donors in Cohort 3 as recovered. The germline CDR1 and CDR2 sequences are LGHNA and YSLEER. The CDR3 extends over 15 amino acids. J gave up 4 bases and V 1 base, and 1 base lay outside the gene matches.

The chain is built from TRBV4-3 and TRBJ1-6; 7 bases are shared with TRBD1. The sequence derives from a woman in her thirties or forties who had recovered from COVID-19. Sequenced input: PBMCs or T cells enriched from blood (not recorded which). CDR3 sequence reads: CASSQGGQYNSPLHF. The CDR3 DNA sequence: TGCGCCAGCAGCCAAGGGGGACAGTATAATTCACCCCTCCACTTT.